This TCR beta chain was identified in a study of blood T cell repertoires in COVID-19. Trimming at V came to 2 bases and at J to 3 bases, leaving 4 bases not matched to a gene. In germline, CDR1 is SGHDT, CDR2 YYEEEE. This CDR3 is built from 16 residues. Produced via immunoSEQ multiplex PCR; TCRdb's table is partial and in-frame only. The table has fewer than 450,000 clones, roughly 91% seen once. This TCR was recovered from a man in his late teens or twenties who had recovered from COVID-19. The chain carries TRBV5-6 and TRBJ1-5, with 11 positions matching TRBD1. Material: PBMCs or T cells enriched from blood (not recorded which). In DNA, the CDR3 is TGTGCCAGCAGCTTTTCGGGACAGGGGGACAATCAGCCCCAGCATTTT. Its protein product is CASSFSGQGDNQPQHF.